The 13 T cell receptor beta chains given below trace back to one sample, sequenced in a study of neurological immune-mediated disorders. TCRdb used MiXCR to reprocess the 5' RACE reads, holding one entry per CDR3 protein. The sample comprises about 79,000 distinct CDR3 sequences, 13% to 15% of which are singletons, and roughly 6.8% rests with the top ten. Material: PBMCs. The source is a woman in her forties or fifties in good health.

This clonotype was recorded many times. The chain is built from TRBV5-1 and TRBJ2-1; possible D gene TRBD2, 5 bases. Deletions cut 4 bases from V and 4 bases from J, with 9 bases between. The germline CDR1 and CDR2 sequences are SGHRS and YFSETQ. The CDR3 runs 13 residues. CDR3 DNA: TGCGCCAGCAGCCTTTCGGGGTACAATGAGCAGTTCTTC. Amino acid sequence: CASSLSGYNEQFF.

This clonotype was counted many times. The genes are TRBV5-1 and TRBJ2-1; D gene ambiguous. Germline V gene sequence: CDR1 SGHRS, CDR2 YFSETQ. Trimming left V 0 bases short and J 6 bases short, with 10 bases between. CDR3 length: 14 amino acids. The CDR3 sequence: CASSLDDAVNEQFF. The CDR3 nucleotides are TGCGCCAGCAGCTTGGATGACGCCGTCAATGAGCAGTTCTTC.

This sequence joins TRBV7-2 and TRBJ2-1, with D possibly matching TRBD2 (5 bases). Trimming left V 5 bases short and J 5 bases short, with 10 bases between. CDR3 size: 13 residues. CDR1 is SGHTA and CDR2 is FQGNSA in the germline V gene. CDR3 amino acids: CASSPLVHNEQFF. CDR3 DNA sequence: TGTGCCAGCAGCCCACTAGTACACAATGAGCAGTTCTTC.

This clonotype was picked up many times. The V and J genes are TRBV7-9 and TRBJ2-7; D is unclear. V lost 5 bases to trimming and J lost 7 bases, with 18 bases between them. CDR1 and CDR2 (germline): SEHNR, FQNEAQ (reference sequence). There are 14 residues in the CDR3. The CDR3 is CASSPSGRPSEQYF. The CDR3 DNA reads TGTGCCAGCAGCCCCTCGGGCCGGCCCTCTGAGCAGTACTTC.

This clonotype has a count of ten or more. CDR3 DNA: TGTGCCAGCAGTTTATCAGAGGCTGGGAGCGCGGCCGGGGAGCTGTTTTTT. Protein sequence: CASSLSEAGSAAGELFF. The chain recombines TRBV28 with TRBJ2-2; D is perhaps TRBD2 (5 bases). This CDR3 region has 17 residues. Trimming shortened V by 1 base and J by 6 bases, and 18 bases separated the two germline ends. The germline CDR1 and CDR2 sequences are MDHEN and SYDVKM.

This clonotype was seen at least ten times. The chain recombines TRBV28 with TRBJ1-4, with 8 bases that match TRBD1. Germline loops: CDR1 MDHEN, CDR2 SYDVKM. V gave up 5 bases and J gave up 8 bases; unmatched junction bases: 10. The CDR3 runs 15 residues. CDR3 sequence (DNA): TGTGCCAGCAGTGAGCAGGGGGCGGGCAAAGAAAAACTGTTTTTT. The encoded protein is CASSEQGAGKEKLFF. The full variable domain, completed using reference TRBV28 and TRBJ1-4, is DVKVTQSSRYLVKRTGEKVFLECVQDMDHENMFWYRQDPGLGLRLIYFSYDVKMKEKGDIPEGYSVSREKKERFSLILESASTNQTSMYLCASSEQGAGKEKLFFGSGTQLSVL.

Regarding this clonotype: Given a much more abundant clone one base away, this may be a read error. The rearrangement uses TRBV28 and TRBJ1-5; unclear D gene. The CDR3 contains 15 residues. From germline, CDR1 is MDHEN and CDR2 SYDVKM. CDR3 sequence reads: CASSWTDYSNQPHHF. CDR3 DNA sequence: TGTGCCAGCAGTTGGACGGATTATAGCAATCAGCCCCATCATTTT. Using reference TRBV28 and TRBJ1-5 for the parts outside the CDR3, the full variable domain is DVKVTQSSRYLVKRTGEKVFLECVQDMDHENMFWYRQDPGLGLRLIYFSYDVKMKEKGDIPEGYSVSREKKERFSLILESASTNQTSMYLCASSWTDYSNQPHHFGDGTRLSIL.

This clonotype was recorded at least ten times. CDR3 residues: CASSQDRARGYTF. The CDR3, as DNA: TGTGCCAGCAGCCAGGACAGGGCGAGGGGCTACACCTTC. The gene calls are TRBV14 and TRBJ1-2; 8 bases align to TRBD1. Germline CDR1 and CDR2: SGHDN and FVKESK. The CDR3 loop spans 13 amino acids. J gave up 8 bases and V 3 bases, and 5 bases lay outside the gene matches.

In its sample, this clonotype was seen many times. The V and J genes are TRBV27 and TRBJ1-2; perhaps TRBD1 as D (5 bases). Trimming left V 4 bases short and J 8 bases short, with 14 bases between. The CDR3 covers 13 residues. Looked up from germline, CDR1 is MNHEY and CDR2 is SMNVEV (reference sequence). CDR3 nucleotides: TGTGCCAGCAGTTGGGGCAGGGTGGGAGGCTACACCTTC. Protein sequence: CASSWGRVGGYTF.

This clonotype came up many times. The gene calls are TRBV12-3 or TRBV12-4 and TRBJ2-5; D ambiguous. V was cut by 1 base and J by 7 bases, with 7 bases left in between. The CDR3 has 12 amino acids. In DNA, the CDR3 is TGTGCCAGCAGTTTAGGCTCCGCGACCCAGTACTTC. This translates into CASSLGSATQYF.

In this sample, this clonotype turned up many times. The rearrangement links TRBV12-3 or TRBV12-4 to TRBJ2-3; D is unresolved. This CDR3 contains 16 residues. Trimming cost V 1 base and J 0 bases, with 11 bases left between them. CDR3 nucleotides: TGTGCCAGCAGTTTAGTGCTGGGTACTAGCACAGATACGCAGTATTTT. It encodes CASSLVLGTSTDTQYF.

This clonotype was counted ten times or more. The gene calls are TRBV10-3 and TRBJ2-7; D remains unclear. CDR3 length: 12 residues. V dropped 2 bases and J dropped 4 bases, with 6 bases sitting between them. Looked up from germline, CDR1 is ENHRY and CDR2 is SYGVKD. This CDR3 is CAISELSYEQYF. For the CDR3, the DNA is TGTGCCATCAGTGAGCTGTCTTACGAGCAGTACTTC.

This clonotype was observed many times. The rearrangement uses TRBV7-8 and TRBJ2-1; 7 nucleotides match TRBD2. V gave up 4 bases and J gave up 6 bases; unmatched junction bases: 18. This CDR3 is built from 18 residues. The V gene's germline CDR1 is SGHVS and CDR2 FQNEAQ. The CDR3 DNA follows: TGTGCCAGCAGCTCAGGACCCTTCTTTAGGGGAGGGCTCAATGAGCAGTTCTTC. This encodes CASSSGPFFRGGLNEQFF.